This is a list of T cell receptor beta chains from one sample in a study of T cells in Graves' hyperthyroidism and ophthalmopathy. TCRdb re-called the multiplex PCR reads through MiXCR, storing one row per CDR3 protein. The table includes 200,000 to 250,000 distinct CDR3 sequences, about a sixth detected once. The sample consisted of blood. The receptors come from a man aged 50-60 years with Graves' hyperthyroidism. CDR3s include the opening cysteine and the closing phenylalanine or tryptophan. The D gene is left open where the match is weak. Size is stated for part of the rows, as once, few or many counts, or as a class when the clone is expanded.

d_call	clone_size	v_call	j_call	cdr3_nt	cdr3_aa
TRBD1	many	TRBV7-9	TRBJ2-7	TGTGCCAGCAGCTTATTCGTGACGGGACAGATCTTCTACGAGCAGTACTTC	CASSLFVTGQIFYEQYF
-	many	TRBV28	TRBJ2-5	TGTGCCAGCAGTTTCCTACAGGGAGGAGAGACCCAGTACTTC	CASSFLQGGETQYF
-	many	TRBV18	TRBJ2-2	TGTGCCAGCTCACAGTCGTACACCGGGGAGCTGTTTTTT	CASSQSYTGELFF
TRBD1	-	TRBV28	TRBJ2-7	TGTGCCAGCAGTTACTCAGACAGGGGATACGAGCAGTACTTC	CASSYSDRGYEQYF
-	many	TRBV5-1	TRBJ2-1	TGCGCCAGCAGACCGCCTAGTTTTCGTGAGCAGTTCTTC	CASRPPSFREQFF
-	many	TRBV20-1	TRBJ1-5	TGCAGTGCCCCCGACAGGAGCAATCAGCCCCAGCATTTT	CSAPDRSNQPQHF
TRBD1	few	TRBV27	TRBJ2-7	TGTGCCAGCAGCCGTACAGGGGGCGCCGGGGGGCAGTACTTC	CASSRTGGAGGQYF
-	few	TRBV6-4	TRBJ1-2	TGTGCCAGCAGTCCAGAGGGAGGCCCCAGGGGCTACACCTTC	CASSPEGGPRGYTF
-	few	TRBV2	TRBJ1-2	TGTGCCAGCAGTGAAATAGGGAGTCGAGGCTACACCTTC	CASSEIGSRGYTF
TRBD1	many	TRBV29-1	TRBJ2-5	TGCAGCGCCGTAGGGACAGAAGAGACCCAGTACTTC	CSAVGTEETQYF
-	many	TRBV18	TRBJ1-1	TGTGCCAGCTCACCAACGGTAAACACTGAAGCTTTCTTT	CASSPTVNTEAFF
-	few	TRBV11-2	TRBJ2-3	TGTGCCAGCAGCTTAGATTGGGATACGCAGTATTTT	CASSLDWDTQYF
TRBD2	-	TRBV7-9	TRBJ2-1	TGTGCCAGCAGCTCTTCCGGGCCGGGGGGTTCCTACAATGAGCAGTTCTTC	CASSSSGPGGSYNEQFF
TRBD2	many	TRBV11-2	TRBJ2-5	TGTGCCAGCAGCTTAAGAGATCTAGCGGGACGTCCAGAGACCCAGTACTTC	CASSLRDLAGRPETQYF
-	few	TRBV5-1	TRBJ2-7	TGCGCCAGCAGCCCTACTCTCATTCGCAGGGAGCAGTACTTC	CASSPTLIRREQYF
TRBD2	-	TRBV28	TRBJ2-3	TGTGCCAGCAGTTTGACTAGCGGGAGTAGCGCAGATACGCAGTATTTT	CASSLTSGSSADTQYF
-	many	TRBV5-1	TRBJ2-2	TGCGCCAGCAGCCCAGGGTACACCGGGGAGCTGTTTTTT	CASSPGYTGELFF
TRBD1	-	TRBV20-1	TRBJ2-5	TGCAGTGCTACTTCAACGGGACAGGGGGCCGAGACCCAGTACTTC	CSATSTGQGAETQYF
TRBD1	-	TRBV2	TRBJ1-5	TGTGCCAGCCGATCGGACAGGCTTGGATGGCAGCCCCAGCATTTT	CASRSDRLGWQPQHF
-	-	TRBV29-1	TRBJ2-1	TGCAGCGTGCCCCCGGAAAGCTCCTACAATGAGCAGTTCTTC	CSVPPESSYNEQFF
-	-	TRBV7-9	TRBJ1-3	TGTGCCAGCAGCTGGGGGGGTAATTTGGAGGGAAACACCATATATTTT	CASSWGGNLEGNTIYF
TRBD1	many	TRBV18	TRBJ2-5	TGTGCCAGCTCAGGGACAGAACAAGAGACCCAGTACTTC	CASSGTEQETQYF
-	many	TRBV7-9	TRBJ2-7	TGTGCCAGCAGCTTGGACTCCCTGTTCGAGCAGTACTTC	CASSLDSLFEQYF
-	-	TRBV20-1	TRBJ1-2	TGCAGTGCCGCTGACGGAGGGTATGGCTACACCTTC	CSAADGGYGYTF
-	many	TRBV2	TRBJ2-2	TGTGCCAGCAGTGTCGGGGTTGAGAACACCGGGGAGCTGTTTTTT	CASSVGVENTGELFF
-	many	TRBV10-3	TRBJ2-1	TGTGCCATCAGTGAGTCGATTGTGGGCGCAAGCTCCTACAATGAGCAGTTCTTC	CAISESIVGASSYNEQFF
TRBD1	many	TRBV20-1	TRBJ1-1	TGCAGTGCTAGAGATACCGGGACAGTGAACACTGAAGCTTTCTTT	CSARDTGTVNTEAFF
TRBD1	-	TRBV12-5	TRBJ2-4	TGTGCTAGTGGTTTGACGAAGACAGGGCTAGCCAAAAACATTCAGTACTTC	CASGLTKTGLAKNIQYF
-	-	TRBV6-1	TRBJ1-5	TGTGCCAGCAGTCCCCCTCGCCAGCCCCAGCATTTT	CASSPPRQPQHF
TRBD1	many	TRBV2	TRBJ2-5	TGTGCCAGCAGTGTCGACAGGGGAGAGACCCAGTACTTC	CASSVDRGETQYF
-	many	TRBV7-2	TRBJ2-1	TGTGCCAGCAGCTTAGCGGCTAGCGCTTACAATGAGCAGTTCTTC	CASSLAASAYNEQFF
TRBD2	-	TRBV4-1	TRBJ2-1	TGCGCCAGCAGCAACGGGGGGGGTTCCTACAATGAGCAGTTCTTC	CASSNGGGSYNEQFF
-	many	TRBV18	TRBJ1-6	TGTGCCAGCTCACCCCTCGACATGGGTTCACCCCTCCACTTT	CASSPLDMGSPLHF
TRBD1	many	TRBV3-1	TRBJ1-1	TGTGCCAGCAGCCAAGAATCCAGGGGGTCGAGGACTGAAGCTTTCTTT	CASSQESRGSRTEAFF
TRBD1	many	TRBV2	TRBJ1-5	TGTGCCAGCAGCTGGGGACAGAATAGCAATCAGCCCCAGCATTTT	CASSWGQNSNQPQHF
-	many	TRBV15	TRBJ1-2	TGTGCCACCAGCAGAGCGGTTACAGGGCAGGAGGGCTACACCTTC	CATSRAVTGQEGYTF
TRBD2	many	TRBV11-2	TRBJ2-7	TGTGCCAGCACCTCATTAGGGGAGGGTTACTACGAGCAGTACTTC	CASTSLGEGYYEQYF